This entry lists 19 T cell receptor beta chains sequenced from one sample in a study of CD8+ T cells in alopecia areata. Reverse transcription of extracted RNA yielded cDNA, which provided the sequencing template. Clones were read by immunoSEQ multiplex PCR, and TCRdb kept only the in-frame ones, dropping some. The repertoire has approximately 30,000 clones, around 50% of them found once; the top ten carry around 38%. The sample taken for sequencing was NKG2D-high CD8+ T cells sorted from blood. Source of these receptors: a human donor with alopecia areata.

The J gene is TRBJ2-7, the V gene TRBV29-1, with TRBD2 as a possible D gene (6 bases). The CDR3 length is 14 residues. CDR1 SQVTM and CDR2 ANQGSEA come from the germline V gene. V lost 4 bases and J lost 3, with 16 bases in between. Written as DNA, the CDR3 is TGCAGCGTTGGAGACCTTTTCGGGAGCTACGAGCAGTACTTC. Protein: CSVGDLFGSYEQYF.

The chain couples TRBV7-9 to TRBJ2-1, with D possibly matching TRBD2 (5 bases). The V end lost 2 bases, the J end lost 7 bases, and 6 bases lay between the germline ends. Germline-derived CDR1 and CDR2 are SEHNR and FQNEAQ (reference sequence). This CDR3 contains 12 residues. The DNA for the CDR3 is TGTGCCAGCAGCTTATCGGGAAATGAGCAGTTCTTC. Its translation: CASSLSGNEQFF.

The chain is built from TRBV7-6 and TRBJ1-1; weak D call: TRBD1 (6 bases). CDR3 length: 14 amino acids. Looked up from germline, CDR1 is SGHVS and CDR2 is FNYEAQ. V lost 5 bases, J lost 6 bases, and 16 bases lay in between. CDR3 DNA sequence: TGTGCCAGCAGCCCGTGGGACACCGCCGCTGAAGCTTTCTTT. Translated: CASSPWDTAAEAFF. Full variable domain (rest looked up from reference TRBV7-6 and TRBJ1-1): GAGVSQSPRYKVTKRGQDVALRCDPISGHVSLYWYRQALGQGPEFLTYFNYEAQQDKSGLPNDRFSAERPEGSISTLTIQRTEQRDSAMYRCASSPWDTAAEAFFGQGTRLTVV.

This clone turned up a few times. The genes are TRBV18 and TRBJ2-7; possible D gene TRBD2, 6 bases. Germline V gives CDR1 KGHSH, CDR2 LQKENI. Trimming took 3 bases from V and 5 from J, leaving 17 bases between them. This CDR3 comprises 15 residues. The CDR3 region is CASSPTGGGRNEQYF. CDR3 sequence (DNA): TGTGCCAGCTCACCGACCGGGGGTGGTAGGAACGAGCAGTACTTC.

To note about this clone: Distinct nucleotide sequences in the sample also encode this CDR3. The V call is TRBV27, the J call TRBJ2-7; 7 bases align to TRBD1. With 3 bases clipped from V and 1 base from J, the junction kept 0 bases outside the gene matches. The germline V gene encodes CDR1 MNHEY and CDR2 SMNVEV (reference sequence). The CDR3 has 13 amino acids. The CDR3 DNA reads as TGTGCCAGCAGTTTGGGACAGTCCTACGAGCAGTACTTC. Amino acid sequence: CASSLGQSYEQYF.

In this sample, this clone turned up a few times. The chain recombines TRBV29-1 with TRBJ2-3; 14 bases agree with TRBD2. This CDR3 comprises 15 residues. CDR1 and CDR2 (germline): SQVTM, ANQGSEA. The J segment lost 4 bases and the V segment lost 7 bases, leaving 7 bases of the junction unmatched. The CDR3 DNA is TGCAGCGCGAAAGGGACTAGCGGGAGCCCAGATACGCAGTATTTT. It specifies CSAKGTSGSPDTQYF.

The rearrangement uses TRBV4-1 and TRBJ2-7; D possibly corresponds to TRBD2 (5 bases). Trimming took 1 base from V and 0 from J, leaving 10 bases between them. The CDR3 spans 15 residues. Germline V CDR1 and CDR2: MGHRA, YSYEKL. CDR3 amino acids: CASSQVRSGSYEQYF. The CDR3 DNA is TGCGCCAGCAGCCAAGTGAGAAGCGGCTCCTACGAGCAGTACTTC.

CDR3 in DNA: TGTGCCAGCAGTGAAGGGACTGCAGGGTTCTTC. Translated, it gives CASSEGTAGFF. The chain is built from TRBV25-1 and TRBJ2-1; D is perhaps TRBD2 (6 bases). The CDR3 length is 11 residues. Trimming took 2 bases from V and 15 from J, leaving 11 bases between them. CDR1 is MGHDK, CDR2 SYGVNS, per germline.

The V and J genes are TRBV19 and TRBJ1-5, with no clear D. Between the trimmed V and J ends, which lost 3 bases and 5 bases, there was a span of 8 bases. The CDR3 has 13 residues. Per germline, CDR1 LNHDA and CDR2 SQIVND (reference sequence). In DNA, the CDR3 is TGTGCCAGTAGTATGGCAAGCCATCAGCCCCAGCATTTT. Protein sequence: CASSMASHQPQHF.

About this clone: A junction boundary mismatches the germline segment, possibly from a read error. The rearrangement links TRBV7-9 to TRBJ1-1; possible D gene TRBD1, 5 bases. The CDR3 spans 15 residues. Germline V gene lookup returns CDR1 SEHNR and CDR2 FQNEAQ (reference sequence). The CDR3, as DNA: TGTGCCAGCAGCCTAGCGAGGTGGGGGGACACTGAAGCTTTCTTT. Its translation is CASSLARWGDTEAFF. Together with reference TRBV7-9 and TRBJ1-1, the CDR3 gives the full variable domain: DTGVSQNPRHKITKRGQNVTFRCDPISEHNRLYWYRQTLGQGPEFLTYFQNEAQLEKSRLLSDRFSAERPKGSFSTLEIQRTEQGDSAMYLCASSLARWGDTEAFFGQGTRLTVV.

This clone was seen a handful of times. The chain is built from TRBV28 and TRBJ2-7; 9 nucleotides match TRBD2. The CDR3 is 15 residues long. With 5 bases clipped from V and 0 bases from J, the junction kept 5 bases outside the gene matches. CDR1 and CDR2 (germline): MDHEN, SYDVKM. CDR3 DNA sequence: TGTGCCAGCAGTGCGGGACTAGCACGCTCCTACGAGCAGTACTTC. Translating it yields CASSAGLARSYEQYF.

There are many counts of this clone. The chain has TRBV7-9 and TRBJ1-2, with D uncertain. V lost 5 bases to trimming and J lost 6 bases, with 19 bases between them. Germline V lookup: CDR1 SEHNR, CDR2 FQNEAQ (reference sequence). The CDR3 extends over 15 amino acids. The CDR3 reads CASSLSDGIYDGYTF. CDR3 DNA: TGTGCCAGCAGCCTGTCGGACGGCATCTATGATGGCTACACCTTC. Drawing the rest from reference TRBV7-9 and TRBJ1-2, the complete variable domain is DTGVSQNPRHKITKRGQNVTFRCDPISEHNRLYWYRQTLGQGPEFLTYFQNEAQLEKSRLLSDRFSAERPKGSFSTLEIQRTEQGDSAMYLCASSLSDGIYDGYTFGSGTRLTVV.

This CDR3 is CASSLGQGFTEAFF. CDR3 DNA: TGCGCCAGCAGCTTGGGGCAGGGCTTCACTGAAGCTTTCTTT. The chain has TRBV5-1 and TRBJ1-1, with D maybe TRBD1 (5 bases). V lost 0 bases to trimming and J lost 4 bases, with 10 bases between them. CDR3 length equals 14 residues. Germline values: CDR1 SGHRS, CDR2 YFSETQ.

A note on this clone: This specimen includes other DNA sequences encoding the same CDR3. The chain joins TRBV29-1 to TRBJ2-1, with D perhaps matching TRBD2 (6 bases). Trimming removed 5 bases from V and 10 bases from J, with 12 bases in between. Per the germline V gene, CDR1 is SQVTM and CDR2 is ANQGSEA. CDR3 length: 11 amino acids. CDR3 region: CSVWRGGEQFF. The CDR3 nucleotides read TGCAGCGTTTGGAGGGGTGGGGAGCAGTTCTTC.

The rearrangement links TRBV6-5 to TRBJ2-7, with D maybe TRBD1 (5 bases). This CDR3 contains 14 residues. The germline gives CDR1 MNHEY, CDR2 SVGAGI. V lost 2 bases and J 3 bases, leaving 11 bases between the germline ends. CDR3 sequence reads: CASSYGAGNYEQYF. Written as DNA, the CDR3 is TGTGCCAGCAGTTACGGGGCAGGGAACTACGAGCAGTACTTC.

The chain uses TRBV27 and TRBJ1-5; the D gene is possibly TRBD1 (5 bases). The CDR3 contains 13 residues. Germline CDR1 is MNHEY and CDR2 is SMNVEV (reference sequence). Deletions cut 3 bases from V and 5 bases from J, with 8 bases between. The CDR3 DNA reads TGTGCCAGCAGTTTTTGGGGGGATCAGCCCCAGCATTTT. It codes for CASSFWGDQPQHF.

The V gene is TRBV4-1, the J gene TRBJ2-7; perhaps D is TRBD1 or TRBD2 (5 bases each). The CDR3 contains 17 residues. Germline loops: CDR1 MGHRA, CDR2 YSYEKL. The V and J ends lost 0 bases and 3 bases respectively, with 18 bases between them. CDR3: CASSQDFPGTLGYEQYF. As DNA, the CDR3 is TGCGCCAGCAGCCAAGATTTCCCGGGGACCCTTGGCTACGAGCAGTACTTC.

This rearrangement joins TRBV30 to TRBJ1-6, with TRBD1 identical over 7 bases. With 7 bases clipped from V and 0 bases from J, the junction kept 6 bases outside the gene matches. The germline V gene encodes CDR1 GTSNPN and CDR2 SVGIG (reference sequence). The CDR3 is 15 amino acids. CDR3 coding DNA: TGTGCCTCCCGACAGGGCCGCTCCTATAATTCACCCCTCCACTTT. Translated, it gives CASRQGRSYNSPLHF.

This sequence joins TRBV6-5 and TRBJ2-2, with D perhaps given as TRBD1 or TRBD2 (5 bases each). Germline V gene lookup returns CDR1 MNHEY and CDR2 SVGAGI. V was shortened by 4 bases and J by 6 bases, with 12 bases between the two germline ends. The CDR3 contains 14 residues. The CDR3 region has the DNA TGTGCCAGCAGTTGGGGGACCCGGGCCGGGGAGCTGTTTTTT. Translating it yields CASSWGTRAGELFF.